This T cell receptor beta chain was captured in a study of blood T cell repertoires in COVID-19 (dated by TCRdb to the early 2020s). Describing the broader study: The collaborator samples originated in the United States, Italy and Spain and spanned the acute and convalescent phases of COVID-19. The material from the prospective study consisted of cDNA or gDNA derived from T cells, B-cell-depleted T cells, or PBMCs. A freely available public database, intended as a resource for researchers studying the immune response to SARS-CoV-2, is where the repertoires were released. The samples were drawn from the first 160 participants of the ongoing ImmuneRACE study and from 1,254 subjects provided by 6 global collaborators. Subjects who had been exposed to COVID-19, were actively infected with it, or had recovered from it provided the deeply sampled blood TCRbeta repertoires that made up the dataset. A de-identified subject ID, COVID-19 status, age in years and sex were almost always included in the sample metadata. Where available, HLA class I and class II types were taken from metadata supplied by the sample provider and were not determined by assay-based typing. Results the study describes overall, beyond this receptor: The quantity of clinical and demographic metadata differed by source and by participant and was supplied without curation.

TCRbeta CDR3 regions were amplified from genomic DNA using the immunoSEQ Assay, a bias-controlled multiplex PCR. For the original study's pipeline: Within the assay, amplification of reference gene primers was used to estimate how many nucleated cells each sample contained. To quantify the absolute abundance of each unique TCRbeta CDR3 rearrangement, sequence reads were collapsed and filtered. Productive Simpson clonality was computed per sample as the square root of Simpson's diversity index over productive rearrangements. Sourced from immuneACCESS, this table was stored by TCRdb with only in-frame sequences that have V and J called. A share of the clones is absent; for the studies checked, an unresolved V gene accounts for under half, and the remainder has no known explanation. From that table come the V and J calls and clone size; the DNA was used to work out D and trimming. The sample profile shows more than 95,000 clones; 70% to 90% of them were found once. The ten biggest clones cover about 1.2% of the sample.

The germline V gene provides CDR1 MGHRA and CDR2 YSYEKL. Germline trimming amounts to 5 bases on V and 10 bases on J, with 10 as the count of junction bases outside the gene matches. The CDR3 contains 14 residues, cysteine and phenylalanine counted. CDR3 DNA only is kept here, 42 bases in frame from base 1. Each collaborating institution followed its own protocols to collect whole blood in K2EDTA tubes. Collaborator samples were shipped for TCRbeta analysis as frozen whole blood, isolated PBMCs, or DNA extracted from either sample type. With regard to this clone: Its specific antigen is unknown. Base qualities were left out, and no much larger clone turns up one base away.

Sequenced material: peripheral blood. The V and J genes are TRBV4-1 and TRBJ2-7, and 11 junctional nucleotides match TRBD1. This receptor was obtained from a woman over 75 with acute or convalescent COVID-19. The sequence in DNA is TGCGCCAGCAGCTCCGGGACAGGGGGATTTTCACAGTACTTC. Protein translation: CASSSGTGGFSQYF.